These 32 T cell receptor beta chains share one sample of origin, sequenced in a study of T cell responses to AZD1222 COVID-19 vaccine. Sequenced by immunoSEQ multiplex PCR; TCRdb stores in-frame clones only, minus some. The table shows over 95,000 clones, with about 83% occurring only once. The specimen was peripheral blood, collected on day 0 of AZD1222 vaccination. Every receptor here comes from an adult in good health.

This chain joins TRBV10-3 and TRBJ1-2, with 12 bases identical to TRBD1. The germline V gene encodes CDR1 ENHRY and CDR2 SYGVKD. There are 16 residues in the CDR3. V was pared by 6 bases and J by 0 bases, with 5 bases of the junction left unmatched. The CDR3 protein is CAISRDRGRSNYGYTF. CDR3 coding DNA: TGTGCCATCAGCCGGGACAGGGGGCGGTCTAACTATGGCTACACCTTC.

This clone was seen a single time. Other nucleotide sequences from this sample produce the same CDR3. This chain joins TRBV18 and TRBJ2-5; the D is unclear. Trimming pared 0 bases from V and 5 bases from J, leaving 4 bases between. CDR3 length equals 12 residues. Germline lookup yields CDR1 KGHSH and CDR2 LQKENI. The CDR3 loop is CASSPPGETQYF. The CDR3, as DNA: TGTGCCAGCTCACCACCGGGGGAGACCCAGTACTTC. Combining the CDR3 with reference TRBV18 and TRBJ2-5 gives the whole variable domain NAGVMQNPRHLVRRRGQEARLRCSPMKGHSHVYWYRQLPEEGLKFMVYLQKENIIDESGMPKERFSAEFPKEGPSILRIQQVVRGDSAAYFCASSPPGETQYFGPGTRLLVL.

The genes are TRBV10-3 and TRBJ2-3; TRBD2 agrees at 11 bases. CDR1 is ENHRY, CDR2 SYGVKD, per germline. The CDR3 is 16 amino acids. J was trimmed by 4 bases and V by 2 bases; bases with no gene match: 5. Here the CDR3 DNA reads TGTGCCATCAGTGAGACTAGCGGGGGCCCCCCAGATACGCAGTATTTT. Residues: CAISETSGGPPDTQYF.

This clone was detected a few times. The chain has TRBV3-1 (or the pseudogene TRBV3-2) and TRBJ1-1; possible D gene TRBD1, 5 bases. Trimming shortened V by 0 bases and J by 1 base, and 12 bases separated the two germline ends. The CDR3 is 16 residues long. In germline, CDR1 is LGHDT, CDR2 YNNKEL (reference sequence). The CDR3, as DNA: TGTGCCAGCAGCCAAGATAAGACCGGGACGAACACTGAAGCTTTCTTT. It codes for CASSQDKTGTNTEAFF.

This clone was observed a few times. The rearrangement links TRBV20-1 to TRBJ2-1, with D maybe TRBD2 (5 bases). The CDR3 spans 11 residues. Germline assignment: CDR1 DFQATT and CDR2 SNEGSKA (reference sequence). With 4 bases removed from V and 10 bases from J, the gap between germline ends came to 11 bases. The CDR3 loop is CSATEGWEQFF. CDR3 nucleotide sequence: TGCAGTGCTACTGAGGGCTGGGAGCAGTTCTTC.

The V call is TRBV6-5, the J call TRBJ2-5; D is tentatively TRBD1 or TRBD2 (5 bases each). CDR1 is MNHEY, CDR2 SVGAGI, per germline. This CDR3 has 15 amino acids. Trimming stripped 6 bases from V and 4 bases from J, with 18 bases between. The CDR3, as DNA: TGTGCCAGCAGCCAGGGACGGGGAACGGGAGAGACCCAGTACTTC. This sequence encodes CASSQGRGTGETQYF.

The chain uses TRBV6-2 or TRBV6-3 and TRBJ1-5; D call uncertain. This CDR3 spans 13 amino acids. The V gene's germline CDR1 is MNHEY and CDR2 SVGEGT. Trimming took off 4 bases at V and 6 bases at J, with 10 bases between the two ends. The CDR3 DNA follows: TGTGCCAGCAGTTGGAGCCCTGGTCAGCCCCAGCATTTT. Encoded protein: CASSWSPGQPQHF.

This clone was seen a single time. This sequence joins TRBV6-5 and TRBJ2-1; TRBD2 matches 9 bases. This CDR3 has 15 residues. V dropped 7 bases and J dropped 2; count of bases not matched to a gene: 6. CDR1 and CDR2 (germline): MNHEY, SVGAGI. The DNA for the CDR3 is TGTGCCAGCACCTCACAGCGGGAGGCCTACAATGAGCAGTTCTTC. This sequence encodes CASTSQREAYNEQFF.

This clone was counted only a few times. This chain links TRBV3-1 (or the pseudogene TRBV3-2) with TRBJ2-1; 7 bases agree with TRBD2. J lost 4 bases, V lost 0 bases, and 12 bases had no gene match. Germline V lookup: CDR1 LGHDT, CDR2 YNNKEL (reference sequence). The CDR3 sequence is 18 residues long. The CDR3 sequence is CASSQDVGRETNYNEQFF. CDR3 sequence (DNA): TGTGCCAGCAGCCAAGATGTGGGGCGGGAGACAAATTACAATGAGCAGTTCTTC.

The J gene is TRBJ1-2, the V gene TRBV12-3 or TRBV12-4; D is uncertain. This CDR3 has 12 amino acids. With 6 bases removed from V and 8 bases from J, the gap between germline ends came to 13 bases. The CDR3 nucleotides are TGTGCCAGCAGAACACCCTGGGGAGGCTACACCTTC. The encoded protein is CASRTPWGGYTF.

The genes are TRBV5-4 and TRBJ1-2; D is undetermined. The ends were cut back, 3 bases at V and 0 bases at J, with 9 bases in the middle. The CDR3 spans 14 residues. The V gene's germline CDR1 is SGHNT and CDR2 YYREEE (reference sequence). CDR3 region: CASSSRNTNYGYTF. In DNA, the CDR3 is TGTGCCAGCAGCTCCAGGAACACTAACTATGGCTACACCTTC.

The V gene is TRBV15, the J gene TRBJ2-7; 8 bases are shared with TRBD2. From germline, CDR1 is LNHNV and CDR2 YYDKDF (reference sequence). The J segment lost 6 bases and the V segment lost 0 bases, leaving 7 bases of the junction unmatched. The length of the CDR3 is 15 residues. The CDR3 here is CATSREGAGGGEQYF. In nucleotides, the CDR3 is TGTGCCACCAGCAGAGAGGGGGCGGGAGGTGGCGAGCAGTACTTC.

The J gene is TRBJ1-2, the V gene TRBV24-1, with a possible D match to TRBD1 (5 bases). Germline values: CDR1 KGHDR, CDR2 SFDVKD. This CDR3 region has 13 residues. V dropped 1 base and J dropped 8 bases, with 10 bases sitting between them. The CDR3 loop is CATSDLGDAGYTF. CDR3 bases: TGTGCCACCAGTGATTTAGGGGACGCCGGCTACACCTTC.

The CDR3 here is CASSDRDIDEQYF. The CDR3 DNA sequence: TGTGCCAGCAGTGACCGGGACATTGACGAGCAGTACTTC. V gene TRBV6-1 combines with J gene TRBJ2-7, with D tentatively TRBD1 (6 bases). The length of the CDR3 is 13 residues. Germline CDR1 reads MNHNS; CDR2 reads SASEGT. Trimming pared 3 bases from V and 5 bases from J, leaving 11 bases between.

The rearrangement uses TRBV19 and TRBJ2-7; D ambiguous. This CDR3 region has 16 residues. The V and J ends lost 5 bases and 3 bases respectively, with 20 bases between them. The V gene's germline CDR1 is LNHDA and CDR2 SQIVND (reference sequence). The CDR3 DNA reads TGTGCCAGTAGTCCCCGGAGAAGCGCGGTCGACTACGAGCAGTACTTC. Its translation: CASSPRRSAVDYEQYF.

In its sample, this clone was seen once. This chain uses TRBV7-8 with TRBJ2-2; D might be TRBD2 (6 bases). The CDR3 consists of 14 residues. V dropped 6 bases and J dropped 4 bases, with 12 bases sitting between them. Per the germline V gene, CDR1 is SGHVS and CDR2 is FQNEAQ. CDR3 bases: TGTGCCAGCAGTCGAGGAGGGGCCACCGGGGAGCTGTTTTTT. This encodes CASSRGGATGELFF.

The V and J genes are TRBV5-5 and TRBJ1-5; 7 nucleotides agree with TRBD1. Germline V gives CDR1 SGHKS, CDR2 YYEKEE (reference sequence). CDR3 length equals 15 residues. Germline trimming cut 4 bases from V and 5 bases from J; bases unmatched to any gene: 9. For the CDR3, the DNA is TGTGCCAGCAGCGACCGGGACAGCCAAGATCAGCCCCAGCATTTT. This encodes CASSDRDSQDQPQHF.

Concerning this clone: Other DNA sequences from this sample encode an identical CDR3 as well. This CDR3 reads CASSLDAGTETQYF. CDR3 bases: TGCGCCAGCAGCTTGGATGCGGGAACAGAGACCCAGTACTTC. This sequence joins TRBV5-1 and TRBJ2-5, with D perhaps matching TRBD2 (6 bases). This CDR3 region has 14 residues. V lost 0 bases and J 4 bases, leaving 10 bases between the germline ends. The germline V gene encodes CDR1 SGHRS and CDR2 YFSETQ.

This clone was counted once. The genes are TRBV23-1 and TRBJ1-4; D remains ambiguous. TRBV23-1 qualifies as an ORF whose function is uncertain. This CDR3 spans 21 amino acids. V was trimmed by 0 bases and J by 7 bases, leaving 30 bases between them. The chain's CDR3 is CASSQSWSSGVGDDAREKLFF. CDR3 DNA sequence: TGCGCCAGCAGTCAATCCTGGAGTTCAGGAGTCGGCGATGACGCACGTGAAAAACTGTTTTTT.

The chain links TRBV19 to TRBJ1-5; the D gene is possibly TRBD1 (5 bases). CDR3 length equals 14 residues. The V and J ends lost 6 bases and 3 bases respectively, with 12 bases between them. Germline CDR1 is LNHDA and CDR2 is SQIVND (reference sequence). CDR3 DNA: TGTGCCAGTAGAGAGGGGACCTTCAATCAGCCCCAGCATTTT. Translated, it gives CASREGTFNQPQHF.

This CDR3 reads CASSLDRASPLHF. In DNA form, the CDR3 reads TGTGCCAGCAGCTTGGACAGGGCATCACCCCTCCACTTT. The V and J genes are TRBV5-6 and TRBJ1-6; D is perhaps TRBD1 (6 bases). Trimming took 0 bases from V and 10 from J, leaving 8 bases between them. Germline-derived CDR1 and CDR2 are SGHDT and YYEEEE. The CDR3 runs to 13 residues.

The chain's CDR3 is CASSQSGFEQYF. CDR3 DNA: TGTGCCAGCAGCCAGAGCGGGTTCGAGCAGTACTTC. The chain couples TRBV3-1 (or the pseudogene TRBV3-2) to TRBJ2-7, with D tentatively TRBD2 (6 bases). Trimming removed 3 bases from V and 6 bases from J, with 9 bases in between. The CDR3 is made up of 12 amino acids. Per germline, CDR1 LGHDT and CDR2 YNNKEL (reference sequence).

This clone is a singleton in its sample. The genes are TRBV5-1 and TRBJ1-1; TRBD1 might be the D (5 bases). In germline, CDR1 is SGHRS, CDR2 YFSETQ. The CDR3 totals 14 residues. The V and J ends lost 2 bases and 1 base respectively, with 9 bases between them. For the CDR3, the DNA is TGCGCCAGCAGCTTAGCAACAGGGAACACTGAAGCTTTCTTT. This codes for CASSLATGNTEAFF.

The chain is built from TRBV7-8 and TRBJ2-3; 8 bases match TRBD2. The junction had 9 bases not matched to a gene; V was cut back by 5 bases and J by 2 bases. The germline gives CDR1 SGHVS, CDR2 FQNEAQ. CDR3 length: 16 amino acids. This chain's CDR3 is CASSPLTGGSTDTQYF. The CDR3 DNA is TGTGCCAGCAGCCCCCTAACGGGAGGGTCCACAGATACGCAGTATTTT.

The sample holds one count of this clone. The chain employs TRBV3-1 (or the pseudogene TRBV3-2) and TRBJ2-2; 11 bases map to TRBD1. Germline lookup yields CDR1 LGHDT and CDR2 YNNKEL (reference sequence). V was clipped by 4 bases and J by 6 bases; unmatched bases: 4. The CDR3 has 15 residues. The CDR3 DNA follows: TGTGCCAGCAGCCCCCGGGACAGGGGGGCCGGGGAGCTGTTTTTT. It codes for CASSPRDRGAGELFF.

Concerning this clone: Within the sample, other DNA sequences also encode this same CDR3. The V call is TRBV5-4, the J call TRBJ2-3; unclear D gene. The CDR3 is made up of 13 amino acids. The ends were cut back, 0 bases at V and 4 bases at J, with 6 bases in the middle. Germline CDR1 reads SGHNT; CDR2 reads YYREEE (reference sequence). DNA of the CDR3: TGTGCCAGCAGCTTGGCGGGTCCAGATACGCAGTATTTT. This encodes CASSLAGPDTQYF.

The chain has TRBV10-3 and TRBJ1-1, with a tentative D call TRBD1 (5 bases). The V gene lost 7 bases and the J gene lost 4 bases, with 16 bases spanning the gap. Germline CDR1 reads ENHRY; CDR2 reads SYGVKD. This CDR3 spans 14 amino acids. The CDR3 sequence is CAIKGVGGSTEAFF. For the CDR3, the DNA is TGTGCCATCAAAGGAGTGGGGGGTTCCACTGAAGCTTTCTTT.

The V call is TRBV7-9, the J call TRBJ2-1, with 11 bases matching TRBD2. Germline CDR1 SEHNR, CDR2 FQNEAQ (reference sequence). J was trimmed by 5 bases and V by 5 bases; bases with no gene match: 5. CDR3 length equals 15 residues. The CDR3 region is CASSPGTSGNNEQFF. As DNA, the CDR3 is TGTGCCAGCAGCCCCGGGACTAGCGGAAACAATGAGCAGTTCTTC.

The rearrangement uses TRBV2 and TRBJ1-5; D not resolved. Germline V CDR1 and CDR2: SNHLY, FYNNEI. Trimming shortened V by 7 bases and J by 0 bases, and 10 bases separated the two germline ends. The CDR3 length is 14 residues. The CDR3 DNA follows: TGTGCCAGCACCCAAACCGATAGCAATCAGCCCCAGCATTTT. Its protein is CASTQTDSNQPQHF.

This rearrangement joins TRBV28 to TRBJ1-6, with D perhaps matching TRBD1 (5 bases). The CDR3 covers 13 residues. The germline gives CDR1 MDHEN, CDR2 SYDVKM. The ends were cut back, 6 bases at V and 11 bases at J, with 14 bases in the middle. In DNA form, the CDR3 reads TGTGCCAGCAGGTCGCAGGGAATGGCACCCCTCCACTTT. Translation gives CASRSQGMAPLHF.

CDR3 amino acids: CASSVGQESYGYTF. The CDR3, as DNA: TGTGCCAGCAGTGTGGGACAAGAGAGCTATGGCTACACCTTC. The chain employs TRBV2 and TRBJ1-2; a possible D gene is TRBD1 (6 bases). The CDR3 covers 14 residues. Germline V gene sequence: CDR1 SNHLY, CDR2 FYNNEI. The V gene lost 4 bases and the J gene lost 4 bases, with 13 bases spanning the gap. Combining the CDR3 with reference TRBV2 and TRBJ1-2 gives the whole variable domain EPEVTQTPSHQVTQMGQEVILRCVPISNHLYFYWYRQILGQKVEFLVSFYNNEISEKSEIFDDQFSVERPDGSNFTLKIRSTKLEDSAMYFCASSVGQESYGYTFGSGTRLTVV.

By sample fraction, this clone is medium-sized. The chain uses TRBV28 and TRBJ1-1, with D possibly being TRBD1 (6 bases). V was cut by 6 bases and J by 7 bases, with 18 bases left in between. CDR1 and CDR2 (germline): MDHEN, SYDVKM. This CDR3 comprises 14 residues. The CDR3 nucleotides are TGTGCCAGCAGCCCCATCGGGACATTGTATGAAGCTTTCTTT. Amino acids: CASSPIGTLYEAFF.